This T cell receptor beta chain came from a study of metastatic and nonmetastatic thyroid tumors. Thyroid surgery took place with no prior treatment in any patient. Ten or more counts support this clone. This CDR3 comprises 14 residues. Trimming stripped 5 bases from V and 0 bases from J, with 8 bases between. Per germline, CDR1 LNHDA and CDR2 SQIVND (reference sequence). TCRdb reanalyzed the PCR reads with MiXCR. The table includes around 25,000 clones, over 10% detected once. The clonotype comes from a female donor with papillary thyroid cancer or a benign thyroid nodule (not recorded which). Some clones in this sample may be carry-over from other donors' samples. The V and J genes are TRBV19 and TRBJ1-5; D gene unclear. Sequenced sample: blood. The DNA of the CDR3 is TGTGCCAGTAGTTGGGATGTTAGCAATCAGCCCCAGCATTTT. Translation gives CASSWDVSNQPQHF.